This note documents a single T cell receptor beta chain sequence. What it recognizes is unknown. This sample is drawn from a study of T cell repertoires in cytomegalovirus infection. General study findings and limits: Identification of carriers of CMV plus the relevant HLA was achieved through cumulative public TCR beta family frequency. The response measured ex vivo was dominated by TCR beta clonotypes (HLA-C-restricted and CMV-specific).

TCRdb processed the reads anew with MiXCR; each CDR3 protein has one entry. The sample records 830,000 or so distinct CDR3 sequences, around a third being singletons. V was pared by 5 bases and J by 4 bases, with 14 bases between. This CDR3 contains 13 residues. Germline CDR1 reads DFQATT; CDR2 reads SNEGSKA (reference sequence). The chain uses TRBV20-1 and TRBJ1-2; D ambiguous. The TCR was taken from a human donor in good health (CMV status not recorded). Some clones in this sample may be carry-over from other donors' samples. Sequences were derived from cultured CD8+ T cells from PBMCs, sampled from culture after CMV antigen stimulation. In DNA, the CDR3 is TGCAGTGCTCCCCCCCCTACGTTCTATGGCTACACCTTC. This translates into CSAPPPTFYGYTF.